The 20 T cell receptor beta chains below were found in one sample sequenced in a study of T cells in Graves' hyperthyroidism and ophthalmopathy. TCR beta CDR3 regions were amplified from RNA transcripts. Primed by the HTBI set, a first-round RT-PCR was run on the TCR CDR3. A single record per CDR3 protein comes from TCRdb applying MiXCR to the multiplex PCR reads. Of under 650,000 distinct CDR3 sequences listed, around 15% are singletons. The material sequenced was blood. Receptors were obtained from a woman in her twenties or thirties with Graves' hyperthyroidism.

The gene calls are TRBV27 and TRBJ2-5, with 9 bases that match TRBD2. This CDR3 spans 14 amino acids. V was clipped by 8 bases and J by 3 bases; unmatched bases: 7. Germline V lookup: CDR1 MNHEY, CDR2 SMNVEV (reference sequence). CDR3 amino acids: CASGASGIKETQYF. The CDR3 DNA sequence: TGTGCCAGCGGGGCTAGCGGGATCAAAGAGACCCAGTACTTC.

V and J are TRBV7-3 and TRBJ2-5, with D possibly being TRBD1 or TRBD2 (7 bases each). Trimming removed 5 bases from V and 7 bases from J, with 17 bases in between. The CDR3 length is 14 residues. Germline lookup yields CDR1 SGHTA and CDR2 FQGTGA. CDR3: CASSEGAGGGTQYF. For the CDR3, the DNA is TGTGCCAGCAGCGAGGGGGCAGGGGGGGGGACCCAGTACTTC. Full variable domain (missing parts from reference TRBV7-3 and TRBJ2-5): GAGVSQTPSNKVTEKGKYVELRCDPISGHTALYWYRQSLGQGPEFLIYFQGTGAADDSGLPNDRFFAVRPEGSVSTLKIQRTERGDSAVYLCASSEGAGGGTQYFGPGTRLLVL.

This clonotype has only a few counts. J is TRBJ2-4 and V is TRBV20-1; 9 bases line up with TRBD2. The CDR3 length is 16 residues. Germline CDR1 reads DFQATT; CDR2 reads SNEGSKA (reference sequence). Unmatched junction bases numbered 7, after V lost 4 bases and J lost 0 bases. Written as DNA, the CDR3 is TGCAGTGCTACGACTAGCGGATACCTAGCCAAAAACATTCAGTACTTC. Translation: CSATTSGYLAKNIQYF.

This clonotype came up many times. The rearrangement links TRBV28 to TRBJ1-1; no clear D. CDR3 size: 14 residues. Trimming stripped 1 base from V and 2 bases from J, with 8 bases between. Germline CDR1 MDHEN, CDR2 SYDVKM. The CDR3 protein is CASSLLRDNTEAFF. The CDR3 nucleotides are TGTGCCAGCAGTTTATTAAGGGATAACACTGAAGCTTTCTTT. Variable domain in full (rest from reference TRBV28 and TRBJ1-1): DVKVTQSSRYLVKRTGEKVFLECVQDMDHENMFWYRQDPGLGLRLIYFSYDVKMKEKGDIPEGYSVSREKKERFSLILESASTNQTSMYLCASSLLRDNTEAFFGQGTRLTVV.

This rearrangement joins TRBV14 to TRBJ2-1; 8 positions agree with TRBD2. The CDR3 has 17 residues. V shed 1 base, J shed 7 bases, and the junction held 12 bases outside the gene matches. Germline CDR1 is SGHDN and CDR2 is FVKESK. The CDR3 spells CASSQVLLASGPNEQFF. CDR3 in DNA: TGTGCCAGCAGCCAAGTTCTCTTGGCTAGCGGGCCGAATGAGCAGTTCTTC.

This clonotype was picked up a small number of times. V is TRBV20-1 and J is TRBJ2-1, with TRBD2 identical over 16 bases. The CDR3 contains 17 residues. V shed 5 bases, J shed 2 bases, and the junction held 6 bases outside the gene matches. Germline V gene sequence: CDR1 DFQATT, CDR2 SNEGSKA (reference sequence). This CDR3 is CSAPPGLAGGTYNEQFF. CDR3 nucleotide sequence: TGCAGTGCTCCCCCGGGACTAGCGGGAGGGACCTACAATGAGCAGTTCTTC.

The CDR3 sequence is CASSFSGGNEQYF. CDR3 nucleotides: TGTGCCAGCAGTTTCTCAGGTGGCAACGAGCAGTACTTC. The chain has TRBV6-9 and TRBJ2-7; D remains ambiguous. From germline, CDR1 is MNHGY and CDR2 SVAAGI. CDR3 length: 13 residues. Between the trimmed V and J ends, which lost 4 bases and 5 bases, there was a span of 12 bases.

This clonotype was recorded at least ten times. In DNA form, the CDR3 reads TGCGCCAGCAGTGACCGGACAGGGTGGAATGAGCAGTTCTTC. Translating it yields CASSDRTGWNEQFF. The chain couples TRBV10-1 to TRBJ2-1, with 8 positions matching TRBD1. Germline V gene lookup returns CDR1 WNHNN and CDR2 SYGVQD (reference sequence). The CDR3 sequence is 14 residues long. J gave up 7 bases and V 3 bases, and 5 bases lay outside the gene matches.

This rearrangement joins TRBV5-6 to TRBJ2-3; D ambiguous. The CDR3 spans 12 residues. Germline V lookup: CDR1 SGHDT, CDR2 YYEEEE. V dropped 4 bases and J dropped 7 bases, with 10 bases sitting between them. CDR3 coding DNA: TGTGCCAGCAGCACCCCTCCTAATACGCAGTATTTT. As protein: CASSTPPNTQYF.

The table lists this clonotype with many counts. This sequence joins TRBV28 and TRBJ1-1; no reliable D call. This CDR3 contains 13 residues. The germline CDR1 and CDR2 sequences are MDHEN and SYDVKM. The V end was cut by 7 bases, the J end by 0 bases, with 9 bases between. The CDR3 loop is CASMNIVNTEAFF. The CDR3 region has the DNA TGTGCCAGCATGAACATTGTGAACACTGAAGCTTTCTTT.

The chain is built from TRBV18 and TRBJ2-5; 8 bases agree with TRBD1. Germline CDR1 reads KGHSH; CDR2 reads LQKENI. This CDR3 is 16 amino acids long. With V trimmed by 6 bases and J by 2 bases, 11 bases remained unmatched. The CDR3 reads CASSRDRGRGQETQYF. CDR3 coding DNA: TGTGCCAGCTCGAGAGACAGGGGCCGAGGGCAAGAGACCCAGTACTTC.

This clonotype was observed many times. CDR3 region: CASDRRTPGYNEQFF. CDR3 in DNA: TGTGCCAGTGACCGAAGGACTCCCGGCTACAATGAGCAGTTCTTC. The chain uses TRBV6-2 or TRBV6-3 and TRBJ2-1, with D tentatively TRBD2 (5 bases). The ends were cut back, 9 bases at V and 3 bases at J, with 18 bases in the middle. This CDR3 is 15 amino acids long. CDR1 and CDR2 (germline): MNHEY, SVGEGT.

In the case of this clonotype: A much larger clone lies a single base off, so this may be a read error. CDR3 sequence: CASSMGLAGRNEQFF. CDR3 in DNA: TGTGCCAGCAGCATGGGACTAGCGGGGCGGAATGAGCAGTTCTTC. The chain joins TRBV11-1 to TRBJ2-1; TRBD2 matches at 13 bases. Trimming at V came to 5 bases and at J to 7 bases, leaving 5 bases not matched to a gene. The CDR3 length is 15 residues. Germline V lookup: CDR1 SGHAT, CDR2 FQDESV (reference sequence).

The chain is built from TRBV9 and TRBJ2-3; 8 bases line up with TRBD2. The V gene's germline CDR1 is SGDLS and CDR2 YYNGEE. This CDR3 spans 16 amino acids. Unmatched junction bases numbered 5, after V lost 0 bases and J lost 2 bases. CDR3 DNA: TGTGCCAGCAGCGTAGGAGCAGCGGGAGACACAGATACGCAGTATTTT. Its translation is CASSVGAAGDTDTQYF.

For this clonotype: This may come from a read error, since a much larger clone is one base off. The chain couples TRBV7-2 to TRBJ2-7; D is ambiguous. The germline V gene has CDR1 SGHTA and CDR2 FQGNSA. This CDR3 spans 13 amino acids. DNA of the CDR3: TGTGTCAGCAGCTTAGAGTCCCTCTACGAGCAGTACTTC. Amino acid sequence: CVSSLESLYEQYF.

This clonotype appeared many times. The chain is built from TRBV11-2 and TRBJ1-1; no reliable D call. The V and J ends lost 5 bases and 7 bases respectively, with 11 bases between them. Germline CDR1 is SGHAT and CDR2 is FQNNGV. CDR3 length: 12 residues. The CDR3 spells CASSHGVGEAFF. CDR3 sequence (DNA): TGTGCCAGCAGCCACGGCGTGGGTGAAGCTTTCTTT.

Ten or more counts support this clonotype. The chain has TRBV30 and TRBJ2-7, with 12 bases aligning to TRBD1. The J segment lost 6 bases and the V segment lost 5 bases, leaving 5 bases of the junction unmatched. The CDR3 has 13 residues. From germline, CDR1 is GTSNPN and CDR2 SVGIG (reference sequence). The CDR3 DNA sequence: TGTGCCTGGGTCGGGACAGGGGGCGGCGAGCAGTACTTC. It specifies CAWVGTGGGEQYF.

This clonotype was counted ten times or more. The chain recombines TRBV11-2 with TRBJ2-5, with D possibly TRBD2 on 5 matching bases. Germline values: CDR1 SGHAT, CDR2 FQNNGV. This CDR3 region has 14 residues. The V end lost 5 bases, the J end lost 1 base, and 11 bases lay between the germline ends. Here the CDR3 reads CASSGDYPQETQYF. The CDR3 region has the DNA TGTGCCAGCAGCGGAGACTATCCCCAAGAGACCCAGTACTTC.

This clonotype has at least ten counts. The V and J genes are TRBV2 and TRBJ1-2, with D perhaps matching TRBD1 (6 bases). The CDR3 is 13 amino acids. With 2 bases removed from V and 2 bases from J, the gap between germline ends came to 6 bases. In germline, CDR1 is SNHLY, CDR2 FYNNEI. DNA for the CDR3: TGTGCCAGCAGTGAACAGGGGAACTATGGCTACACCTTC. It codes for CASSEQGNYGYTF.

This clonotype has a count of ten or more. CDR3 coding DNA: TGTGCCAGCAGCTTAACGCTTCGACAGGGGGCCTACGAGCAGTACTTC. This codes for CASSLTLRQGAYEQYF. The chain has TRBV7-3 and TRBJ2-7; 9 bases align to TRBD1. The CDR3 extends over 16 amino acids. Germline CDR1 reads SGHTA; CDR2 reads FQGTGA. V shed 0 bases, J shed 2 bases, and the junction held 5 bases outside the gene matches.